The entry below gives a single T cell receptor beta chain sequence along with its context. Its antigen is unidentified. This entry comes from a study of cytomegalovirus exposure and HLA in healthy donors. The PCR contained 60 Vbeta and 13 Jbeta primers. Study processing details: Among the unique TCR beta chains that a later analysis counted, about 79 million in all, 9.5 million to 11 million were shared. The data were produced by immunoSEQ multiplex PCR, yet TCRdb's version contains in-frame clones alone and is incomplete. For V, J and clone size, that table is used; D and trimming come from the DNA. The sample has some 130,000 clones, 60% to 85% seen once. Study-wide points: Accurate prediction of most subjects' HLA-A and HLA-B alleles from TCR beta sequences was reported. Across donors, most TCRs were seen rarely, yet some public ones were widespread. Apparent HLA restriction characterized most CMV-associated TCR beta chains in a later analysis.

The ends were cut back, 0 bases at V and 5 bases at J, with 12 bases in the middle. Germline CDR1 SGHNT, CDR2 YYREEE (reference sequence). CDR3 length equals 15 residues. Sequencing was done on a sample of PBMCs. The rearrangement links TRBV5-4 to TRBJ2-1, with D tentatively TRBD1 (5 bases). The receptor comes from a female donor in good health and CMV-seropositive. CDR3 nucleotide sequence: TGTGCCAGCAGCTTGGAGCAGGGAACCGACAATGAGCAGTTCTTC. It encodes CASSLEQGTDNEQFF.